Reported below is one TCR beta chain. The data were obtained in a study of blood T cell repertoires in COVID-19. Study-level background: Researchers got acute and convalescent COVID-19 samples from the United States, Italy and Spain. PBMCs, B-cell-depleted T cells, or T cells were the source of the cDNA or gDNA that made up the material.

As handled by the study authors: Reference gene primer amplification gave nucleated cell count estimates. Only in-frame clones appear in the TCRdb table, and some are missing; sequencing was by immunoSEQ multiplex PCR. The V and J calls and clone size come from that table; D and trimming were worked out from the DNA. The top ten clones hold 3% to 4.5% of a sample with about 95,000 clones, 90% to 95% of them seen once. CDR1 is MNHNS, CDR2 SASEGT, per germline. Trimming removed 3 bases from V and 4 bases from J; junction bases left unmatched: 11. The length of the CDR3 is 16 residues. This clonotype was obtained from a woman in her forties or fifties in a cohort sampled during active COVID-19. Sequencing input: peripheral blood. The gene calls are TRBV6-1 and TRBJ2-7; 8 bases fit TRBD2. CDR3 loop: CASSEAGWRGAYEQYF. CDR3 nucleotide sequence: TGTGCCAGCAGTGAGGCCGGTTGGCGGGGGGCTTACGAGCAGTACTTC.